This is a list of T cell receptor beta chains from one sample in a study of response to subunit inactivated influenza vaccine. TCRdb reprocessed the RT-PCR reads via MiXCR and lists one record per CDR3 protein. The table shows hundreds of thousands of distinct CDR3 sequences, with 13% to 15% occurring only once. The specimen was PBMCs from blood, collected around two weeks before vaccination. These receptors all come from a man between 45 and 60 years old who received an inactivated influenza vaccine. Each CDR3 is given with its conserved first and last residue. Each record gives: D gene, J gene, V gene, clone size, CDR3 DNA, CDR3 protein. The D gene is left open where the match is weak. Size values are once, few and many counts, or a class for expanded clones, and some rows have none.

d_call: TRBD1; j_call: TRBJ2-1; v_call: TRBV12-3/TRBV12-4; clone_size: -; cdr3_nt: TGTGCCAGCAGTTTACGACAGGGGGCCTACAATGAGCAGTTCTTC; cdr3_aa: CASSLRQGAYNEQFF
d_call: -; j_call: TRBJ2-1; v_call: TRBV7-2; clone_size: few; cdr3_nt: TGTGCCAGCAGCTTATGGGGCGGGAACAACAATGAGCAGTTCTTC; cdr3_aa: CASSLWGGNNNEQFF
d_call: TRBD1; j_call: TRBJ1-2; v_call: TRBV4-2; clone_size: -; cdr3_nt: TGTGCCAGCAGCCAATCCCGGGACAGAAACTATGGCTACACCTTC; cdr3_aa: CASSQSRDRNYGYTF
d_call: -; j_call: TRBJ2-3; v_call: TRBV15; clone_size: -; cdr3_nt: TGTGCCACCAGCAGAGCGATAGATACGCAGTATTTT; cdr3_aa: CATSRAIDTQYF
d_call: -; j_call: TRBJ2-5; v_call: TRBV29-1; clone_size: once; cdr3_nt: TGCAGCGTTGAATACAGGGGAGGACAAGAGACCCAGTACTTC; cdr3_aa: CSVEYRGGQETQYF
d_call: TRBD2; j_call: TRBJ2-2; v_call: TRBV7-9; clone_size: many; cdr3_nt: TGTGCCAGCAGCTTGACGGGGGGGCCCTCCGGGGAGCTGTTTTTT; cdr3_aa: CASSLTGGPSGELFF
d_call: -; j_call: TRBJ2-7; v_call: TRBV5-1; clone_size: many; cdr3_nt: TGCGCCAGCATGCGCGGGGATTCAACCTACGAGCAGTACTTC; cdr3_aa: CASMRGDSTYEQYF
d_call: TRBD2; j_call: TRBJ2-5; v_call: TRBV9; clone_size: few; cdr3_nt: TGTGCCAGCAGCGTGGGGTCGGGAGGGCCCTGGGAGACCCAGTACTTC; cdr3_aa: CASSVGSGGPWETQYF
d_call: -; j_call: TRBJ1-1; v_call: TRBV18; clone_size: many; cdr3_nt: TGTGCCAGCTCACCACTGGGTAACACTGAAGCTTTCTTT; cdr3_aa: CASSPLGNTEAFF
d_call: TRBD2; j_call: TRBJ2-7; v_call: TRBV12-3/TRBV12-4; clone_size: -; cdr3_nt: TGTGCCAGCAGCAGATGGCGGGAGCCCTACGAGCAGTACTTC; cdr3_aa: CASSRWREPYEQYF
d_call: TRBD2; j_call: TRBJ2-2; v_call: TRBV28; clone_size: -; cdr3_nt: TGTGCCAGCAGTTCCGTGCGGGCTAGCGGGAGGCCTACCGGGGAGCTGTTTTTT; cdr3_aa: CASSSVRASGRPTGELFF
d_call: -; j_call: TRBJ2-7; v_call: TRBV5-1; clone_size: -; cdr3_nt: TGCGCCAGCAGCTTGGGACAGAGACTCTCCTACGAGCAGTACTTC; cdr3_aa: CASSLGQRLSYEQYF
d_call: TRBD1; j_call: TRBJ1-2; v_call: TRBV9; clone_size: -; cdr3_nt: TGTGCCAGCAGCGGCGACAGGGGGAACTATGGCTACACCTTC; cdr3_aa: CASSGDRGNYGYTF
d_call: TRBD1; j_call: TRBJ2-7; v_call: TRBV20-1; clone_size: -; cdr3_nt: TGCAGTGCTAGAGGGAGAGGGGACAGGGGGAACTACGAGCAGTACTTC; cdr3_aa: CSARGRGDRGNYEQYF
d_call: -; j_call: TRBJ2-7; v_call: TRBV27; clone_size: -; cdr3_nt: TGTGCCAGCAGTTTTGGCAGGGAATCCTACGAGCAGTACTTC; cdr3_aa: CASSFGRESYEQYF
d_call: TRBD2; j_call: TRBJ2-5; v_call: TRBV10-3; clone_size: many; cdr3_nt: TGTGCCACCGGGACTAGCGTCGAGACCCAGTACTTC; cdr3_aa: CATGTSVETQYF
d_call: -; j_call: TRBJ1-1; v_call: TRBV7-2; clone_size: -; cdr3_nt: TGTGCCAGCAGCCCTCTCGGGGGCGCTTCGGCCGAAGCTTTCTTT; cdr3_aa: CASSPLGGASAEAFF
d_call: TRBD1; j_call: TRBJ1-6; v_call: TRBV7-9; clone_size: -; cdr3_nt: TGTGCCAGCAGCCGAAGACAGGGGGAAAATTCACCCCTCCACTTT; cdr3_aa: CASSRRQGENSPLHF
d_call: TRBD2; j_call: TRBJ2-5; v_call: TRBV6-1; clone_size: -; cdr3_nt: TGTGCCAGCAGTGGACTAGCGGGGAAGGAGACCCAGTACTTC; cdr3_aa: CASSGLAGKETQYF
d_call: -; j_call: TRBJ1-4; v_call: TRBV5-1; clone_size: -; cdr3_nt: TGCGCCAGCAGCCACGCCAACAGGAGAGATGAAAAACTGTTTTTT; cdr3_aa: CASSHANRRDEKLFF
d_call: -; j_call: TRBJ2-1; v_call: TRBV6-5; clone_size: -; cdr3_nt: TGTGCCAGCAGTTACGACAGAGATTTCTACAATGAGCAGTTCTTC; cdr3_aa: CASSYDRDFYNEQFF
d_call: TRBD2; j_call: TRBJ2-1; v_call: TRBV12-3/TRBV12-4; clone_size: few; cdr3_nt: TGTGCCAGCAGTCGAGCGGGAGGTCGGGATGAGCAGTTCTTC; cdr3_aa: CASSRAGGRDEQFF
d_call: -; j_call: TRBJ1-3; v_call: TRBV29-1; clone_size: many; cdr3_nt: TGCAGCGTCTCCCGGGACACCTCTGGAAACACCATATATTTT; cdr3_aa: CSVSRDTSGNTIYF
d_call: -; j_call: TRBJ1-1; v_call: TRBV20-1; clone_size: few; cdr3_nt: TGCAGTGCTAGGGCAGGCAGGAACACTGAAGCTTTCTTT; cdr3_aa: CSARAGRNTEAFF
d_call: TRBD1; j_call: TRBJ2-7; v_call: TRBV20-1; clone_size: -; cdr3_nt: TGCAGTGCTACTATACTCGACAGGGGGCCGTACGAGCAGTACTTC; cdr3_aa: CSATILDRGPYEQYF
d_call: -; j_call: TRBJ2-3; v_call: TRBV10-3; clone_size: few; cdr3_nt: TGTGCCATCAGTGGAAGTGGAACAGATACGCAGTATTTT; cdr3_aa: CAISGSGTDTQYF